What follows are 27 T cell receptor beta chains derived from one specimen sequenced in a study of blood T cell repertoires in COVID-19. The assay was immunoSEQ multiplex PCR, and TCRdb's table has in-frame clones only and misses some. The sample lists roughly 97,000 clones; approximately 83% were seen once. The sequenced sample consisted of peripheral blood. The receptors stem from a woman older than 75 with active or convalescent COVID-19.

J is TRBJ1-3 and V is TRBV5-1; 9 positions agree with TRBD1. Germline trimming cut 4 bases from V and 4 bases from J; bases unmatched to any gene: 3. The CDR3 consists of 14 residues. Germline V lookup: CDR1 SGHRS, CDR2 YFSETQ. CDR3 protein: CASSQDRGGNTIYF. The CDR3 nucleotides are TGCGCCAGCAGCCAAGACAGGGGGGGAAACACCATATATTTT.

The rearrangement links TRBV2 to TRBJ1-1; D is unclear. Trimming removed 7 bases from V and 2 bases from J, with 11 bases in between. Germline V gene sequence: CDR1 SNHLY, CDR2 FYNNEI. The CDR3 covers 13 residues. The CDR3, as DNA: TGTGCCAGCACCTCAAATAGTAACACTGAAGCTTTCTTT. The encoded protein is CASTSNSNTEAFF.

The rearrangement links TRBV7-9 to TRBJ2-5; TRBD2 is a possible D gene (6 bases). V lost 5 bases and J lost 4, with 11 bases in between. CDR3 size: 13 residues. Germline CDR1 SEHNR, CDR2 FQNEAQ (reference sequence). CDR3 sequence (DNA): TGTGCCAGCAGCATACTAGCTGGAGAGACCCAGTACTTC. Its protein is CASSILAGETQYF.

With respect to this clone: Germline is not matched at one junction end, which may reflect a read error. The chain has TRBV9 and TRBJ2-1; maybe TRBD2 (5 bases). The length of the CDR3 is 12 residues. Per the germline V gene, CDR1 is SGDLS and CDR2 is YYNGEE. The CDR3 loop reads CASSGSLEGVVF. The CDR3 coding sequence is TGTGCCAGCAGCGGATCTCTTGAGGGTGTCGTCTTC.

The chain uses TRBV6-5 and TRBJ2-7; 8 nucleotides align to TRBD2. The germline CDR1 and CDR2 sequences are MNHEY and SVGAGI. The CDR3 has 14 amino acids. Trimming removed 7 bases from V and 3 bases from J; junction bases left unmatched: 8. CDR3 sequence (DNA): TGTGCCAGCATTAAATCGGGACTAGTCTACGAGCAGTACTTC. Its protein is CASIKSGLVYEQYF.

The chain recombines TRBV5-6 with TRBJ1-2, with 7 bases that match TRBD1. The J segment lost 3 bases and the V segment lost 2 bases, leaving 1 base of the junction unmatched. CDR1 and CDR2 from the germline V gene are SGHDT and YYEEEE. The CDR3 consists of 13 residues. CDR3 protein: CASSFGTDYGYTF. DNA for the CDR3: TGTGCCAGCAGCTTTGGGACAGACTATGGCTACACCTTC.

The chain employs TRBV11-2 and TRBJ1-1, with 7 nucleotides matching TRBD1. The CDR3 has 19 amino acids. Germline V CDR1 and CDR2: SGHAT, FQNNGV. V lost 1 base, J lost 2 bases, and 16 bases stayed unmatched. The CDR3 spells CASSLGGDRAMRGNTEAFF. The CDR3 DNA reads TGTGCCAGCAGCTTAGGGGGAGACAGGGCGATGCGGGGCAACACTGAAGCTTTCTTT.

The chain combines TRBV25-1 with TRBJ1-1, with 8 positions matching TRBD1. Germline CDR1 reads MGHDK; CDR2 reads SYGVNS. CDR3 length: 11 residues. The J segment lost 11 bases and the V segment lost 3 bases, leaving 2 bases of the junction unmatched. The CDR3 loop is CASSEDRVAFF. CDR3 nucleotide sequence: TGTGCCAGCAGTGAGGACAGGGTGGCTTTCTTT.

V and J are TRBV6-5 and TRBJ1-4; a weak D match, TRBD1 (6 bases). Trimming removed 8 bases at V and 5 bases at J, with 12 bases between. This CDR3 region has 13 residues. Germline-derived CDR1 and CDR2 are MNHEY and SVGAGI. The CDR3 coding sequence is TGTGCCAGCGGGGGCAGACAAAATGAAAAACTGTTTTTT. It translates to CASGGRQNEKLFF.

Points on this clone: Germline is not matched at one junction end, which may reflect a read error. The rearrangement uses TRBV6-1 and TRBJ2-5, with TRBD2 identical over 7 bases. Per the germline V gene, CDR1 is MNHNS and CDR2 is SASEGT. The CDR3 is made up of 14 amino acids. The CDR3 is CTSSDRRGLGTQYF. The CDR3 nucleotides read TGTACCAGCAGTGACCGGCGGGGGTTGGGGACCCAGTACTTC.

The rearrangement joins TRBV5-4 to TRBJ2-7; 9 positions match TRBD1. The length of the CDR3 is 15 residues. The junction had 11 bases not matched to a gene; V was cut back by 4 bases and J by 6 bases. Germline V gives CDR1 SGHNT, CDR2 YYREEE (reference sequence). This CDR3 reads CASSATGGPPTEQYF. CDR3 bases: TGTGCCAGCAGCGCCACAGGGGGCCCTCCTACCGAGCAGTACTTC.

V and J are TRBV10-3 and TRBJ2-1; TRBD2 matches 12 bases. The CDR3 spans 15 residues. J gave up 6 bases and V 7 bases, and 7 bases lay outside the gene matches. CDR1 is ENHRY and CDR2 is SYGVKD in the germline V gene. Written as DNA, the CDR3 is TGTGCCATCAAGACGACTAGCGGGGGCCTCAATGAGCAGTTCTTC. Translating gives CAIKTTSGGLNEQFF.

The chain carries TRBV30 and TRBJ2-1, with 7 positions matching TRBD2. CDR1 GTSNPN and CDR2 SVGIG come from the germline V gene (reference sequence). V was pared by 5 bases and J by 8 bases, with 18 bases of the junction left unmatched. This CDR3 is built from 16 residues. CDR3 bases: TGTGCCTGGGCCACGGGCGCTAGCGGTTATTTCGATGAGCAGTTCTTC. It encodes CAWATGASGYFDEQFF.

V and J are TRBV28 and TRBJ1-5, with 8 bases lining up with TRBD1. The CDR3 spans 13 residues. Trimming at V came to 10 bases and at J to 6 bases, leaving 8 bases not matched to a gene. Per germline, CDR1 MDHEN and CDR2 SYDVKM. The CDR3 here is CATRTGWAQPQHF. Here the CDR3 DNA reads TGTGCCACCCGGACAGGGTGGGCTCAGCCCCAGCATTTT.

This clone has just one count. This CDR3 reads CSVQGSNQPQHF. For the CDR3, the DNA is TGCAGCGTTCAGGGAAGCAATCAGCCCCAGCATTTT. The J gene is TRBJ1-5, the V gene TRBV29-1; possibly TRBD1 for D (5 bases). The CDR3 consists of 12 residues. Germline CDR1 and CDR2: SQVTM and ANQGSEA. Trimming shortened V by 5 bases and J by 1 base, and 6 bases separated the two germline ends.

The gene calls are TRBV4-1 and TRBJ2-1; 7 bases are shared with TRBD1. Germline values: CDR1 MGHRA, CDR2 YSYEKL. The CDR3 is 15 residues long. V shed 2 bases, J shed 8 bases, and the junction held 9 bases outside the gene matches. The CDR3 here is CASSQSTGVYDEQFF. The CDR3 region has the DNA TGCGCCAGCAGCCAATCTACAGGGGTGTACGATGAGCAGTTCTTC.

The V call is TRBV6-5, the J call TRBJ1-1; D gene unclear. V lost 0 bases, J lost 2 bases, and 10 bases lay in between. Germline-derived CDR1 and CDR2 are MNHEY and SVGAGI. CDR3 size: 15 residues. The CDR3 sequence is CASSYSRSLNTEAFF. The CDR3 DNA sequence: TGTGCCAGCAGTTACTCGCGGTCCCTAAACACTGAAGCTTTCTTT.

V usage is TRBV10-3 and J usage is TRBJ2-2; D unclear. CDR3 size: 14 residues. V was shortened by 3 bases and J by 6 bases, with 11 bases between the two germline ends. From germline, CDR1 is ENHRY and CDR2 SYGVKD. The CDR3 DNA reads as TGTGCCATCAGTGACGGCGGAGTTGCCGGGGAGCTGTTTTTT. It is translated as CAISDGGVAGELFF.

J is TRBJ1-2 and V is TRBV6-5; 7 nucleotides align to TRBD1. Germline values: CDR1 MNHEY, CDR2 SVGAGI. This CDR3 is built from 15 residues. The V segment lost 2 bases and the J segment 2 bases; nucleotides outside the gene matches: 5. The CDR3, as DNA: TGTGCCAGCAGTTACCATTGGACAGGCAACTATGGCTACACCTTC. The encoded protein is CASSYHWTGNYGYTF.

V usage is TRBV7-2 and J usage is TRBJ1-6, with TRBD1 matching 9 bases. This CDR3 region has 15 residues. Germline V lookup: CDR1 SGHTA, CDR2 FQGNSA. The J segment lost 9 bases and the V segment lost 4 bases, leaving 7 bases of the junction unmatched. The CDR3 sequence: CASSSNRDRVSPLHF. As DNA, the CDR3 is TGTGCCAGCAGCTCAAACCGGGACAGGGTTTCACCCCTCCACTTT.

This clone was detected only a few times. The rearrangement uses TRBV10-2 and TRBJ2-3, with TRBD2 matching 10 bases. J gave up 5 bases and V 6 bases, and 5 bases lay outside the gene matches. The germline CDR1 and CDR2 sequences are WSHSY and SAAADI. The CDR3 consists of 14 residues. CDR3: CASRESGGGDTQYF. For the CDR3, the DNA is TGCGCCAGCAGAGAGAGCGGGGGGGGAGATACGCAGTATTTT.

This chain links TRBV28 with TRBJ1-1; D is possibly TRBD1 (6 bases). The V and J ends lost 3 bases and 3 bases respectively, with 17 bases between them. The germline V gene encodes CDR1 MDHEN and CDR2 SYDVKM. There are 16 residues in the CDR3. This CDR3 is CASSLRRGSGYTEAFF. In nucleotides, the CDR3 is TGTGCCAGCAGTTTGCGTAGGGGGTCAGGGTACACTGAAGCTTTCTTT.

The V gene is TRBV2, the J gene TRBJ2-7; no reliable D call. Germline V gene lookup returns CDR1 SNHLY and CDR2 FYNNEI. The CDR3 contains 13 residues. The ends were cut back, 1 base at V and 3 bases at J, with 7 bases in the middle. The chain's CDR3 is CASSEDTDYEQYF. In DNA, the CDR3 is TGTGCCAGCAGTGAAGATACAGACTACGAGCAGTACTTC.

This sequence joins TRBV5-8 and TRBJ1-5, with TRBD1 as a possible D gene (5 bases). V was cut by 4 bases and J by 2 bases, with 16 bases left in between. This CDR3 is 16 amino acids long. CDR1 and CDR2 (germline): SGHTS, YDEGEE. The DNA for the CDR3 is TGTGCCAGCAGCCCTACAGCAGGGCTCGGCAATCAGCCCCAGCATTTT. Its protein product is CASSPTAGLGNQPQHF.

The chain combines TRBV4-1 with TRBJ1-1; possible D gene TRBD1, 5 bases. The germline gives CDR1 MGHRA, CDR2 YSYEKL. The V end lost 4 bases, the J end lost 7 bases, and 22 bases lay between the germline ends. There are 16 residues in the CDR3. For the CDR3, the DNA is TGCGCCAGCAGCCCCCTGGGGAGGGACCTCGCTTATGAAGCTTTCTTT. This gives the protein CASSPLGRDLAYEAFF.

This rearrangement joins TRBV19 to TRBJ1-5; TRBD1 agrees at 8 bases. This CDR3 has 14 residues. The V and J ends lost 8 bases and 5 bases, in that order; junction bases with no gene match: 8. Germline V gives CDR1 LNHDA, CDR2 SQIVND (reference sequence). The DNA for the CDR3 is TGTGCCAGTCGAACAGGGGGGATGGATCAGCCCCAGCATTTT. It is translated as CASRTGGMDQPQHF.

This CDR3 is CASSTPVNTEAFF. CDR3 in DNA: TGTGCCAGCAGTACGCCAGTGAACACTGAAGCTTTCTTT. This chain joins TRBV28 and TRBJ1-1; D is undetermined. Deletions cut 5 bases from V and 0 bases from J, with 7 bases between. CDR3 length: 13 amino acids. Per germline, CDR1 MDHEN and CDR2 SYDVKM.